The 7 T cell receptor beta chains below all came from one sample that was sequenced in a study of T cell changes during pregnancy in multiple sclerosis. TCRdb's copy holds only in-frame clones and misses some; the assay was immunoSEQ multiplex PCR. The sample contains under 85,000 clones, approximately 90% of which appear only once. The source material was CD4+ T cells from peripheral blood mononuclear cells, sampled in the second trimester of pregnancy. These receptors were obtained from a female donor with multiple sclerosis, enrolled in a pregnancy study.

This clone occurred a few times. The chain links TRBV21-1 to TRBJ2-7; the table's D call, TRBD1, was not checked against the DNA. TRBV21-1 is a listed pseudogene. This CDR3 spans 13 amino acids. The CDR3 nucleotides are TGTGCCACAAGAACGGGACACCCCTACGAGCAGTACTTC. It yields the protein CATRTGHPYEQYF.

The chain couples TRBV15 to TRBJ1-6; 8 bases align to TRBD1. The CDR3 is made up of 15 amino acids. CDR1 is LNHNV, CDR2 YYDKDF, per germline (reference sequence). Trimming at V came to 2 bases and at J to 10 bases, leaving 7 bases not matched to a gene. CDR3 bases: TGTGCCACCAGCAGAAACGACAGGGGAGGCTCACCCCTCCACTTT. It is translated as CATSRNDRGGSPLHF.

The gene calls are TRBV6-5 and TRBJ1-2; D is possibly TRBD1 (5 bases). V was clipped by 7 bases and J by 8 bases, with 17 bases between them. The germline gives CDR1 MNHEY, CDR2 SVGAGI. This CDR3 is built from 13 residues. Here the CDR3 reads CASTQGGTGGYTF. CDR3 bases: TGTGCCAGCACCCAGGGAGGCACGGGGGGCTACACCTTC.

The rearrangement uses TRBV20-1 and TRBJ2-1; the D gene is possibly TRBD2 (5 bases). The V gene lost 6 bases and the J gene lost 12 bases, with 9 bases spanning the gap. The germline CDR1 and CDR2 sequences are DFQATT and SNEGSKA (reference sequence). The CDR3 runs 9 residues. CDR3 sequence reads: CSAPRVQFF. DNA of the CDR3: TGCAGTGCCCCGCGGGTGCAGTTCTTC.

The rearrangement joins TRBV15 to TRBJ1-3, with D tentatively TRBD1 (5 bases). The CDR3 extends over 14 amino acids. The germline V gene encodes CDR1 LNHNV and CDR2 YYDKDF (reference sequence). V dropped 3 bases and J dropped 3 bases, with 9 bases sitting between them. The CDR3 loop is CATSRGGDGNTIYF. Here the CDR3 DNA reads TGTGCCACCAGCAGGGGAGGGGATGGAAACACCATATATTTT.

This rearrangement joins TRBV15 to TRBJ2-2; 8 bases map to TRBD1. The CDR3 length is 14 residues. Germline trimming cut 3 bases from V and 6 bases from J; bases unmatched to any gene: 3. Germline loops: CDR1 LNHNV, CDR2 YYDKDF (reference sequence). The CDR3 DNA reads as TGTGCCACCAGCAGGGACAGGGCTTCCGGGGAGCTGTTTTTT. Translation: CATSRDRASGELFF.

The chain has TRBV13 and TRBJ1-1, with TRBD1 matching over 8 bases. Germline values: CDR1 PRHDT, CDR2 FYEKMQ (reference sequence). The J segment lost 0 bases and the V segment lost 0 bases, leaving 3 bases of the junction unmatched. The CDR3 sequence is 16 residues long. Written as DNA, the CDR3 is TGTGCCAGCAGCTTAGGTCAGGGGGCCTTGAACACTGAAGCTTTCTTT. Translated, it gives CASSLGQGALNTEAFF.